Below are 30 T cell receptor beta chains sequenced from a single sample in a study of T cells in Graves' hyperthyroidism and ophthalmopathy. Amplification targeted TCR beta CDR3 regions from RNA transcripts. The study used the HTBI primer set for a first-round RT-PCR of the TCR CDR3. TCRdb independently ran MiXCR on the multiplex PCR reads; one entry per CDR3 protein. The top ten hold roughly 30% of the sample, which has about 640,000 distinct CDR3 sequences, less than 25% seen once. The sequencing sample was made of blood. These receptors all stem from a man aged 25 to 45 with Graves' ophthalmopathy.

The chain carries TRBV20-1 and TRBJ2-7, with D maybe TRBD2 (7 bases). The V end lost 0 bases, the J end lost 2 bases, and 11 bases lay between the germline ends. This CDR3 has 14 amino acids. Germline V gives CDR1 DFQATT, CDR2 SNEGSKA (reference sequence). The CDR3 protein is CSARDPGGTYEQYF. CDR3 nucleotide sequence: TGCAGTGCTAGAGATCCGGGGGGCACCTACGAGCAGTACTTC.

This clonotype was seen at least ten times. The rearrangement links TRBV3-1 to TRBJ2-3, with D tentatively TRBD2 (5 bases). The germline V gene has CDR1 LGHDT and CDR2 YNNKEL (reference sequence). The CDR3 loop spans 16 amino acids. V lost 2 bases and J lost 3, with 15 bases in between. The CDR3 region is CASSQRNGMGTDTQYF. The CDR3 bases are TGTGCCAGCAGCCAACGTAACGGGATGGGGACAGATACGCAGTATTTT.

This clonotype appeared a few times. V is TRBV12-3 or TRBV12-4 and J is TRBJ2-6, with D possibly being TRBD2 (5 bases). The V end lost 3 bases, the J end lost 2 bases, and 11 bases lay between the germline ends. The CDR3 spans 16 residues. CDR3 loop: CASSLSGTPGANVLTF. The CDR3 region has the DNA TGTGCCAGCAGTTTGTCGGGAACCCCTGGGGCCAACGTCCTGACTTTC.

In its sample, this clonotype was seen a few times. The V call is TRBV7-8, the J call TRBJ2-3; D is ambiguous. Trimming took 0 bases from V and 0 from J, leaving 10 bases between them. Germline assignment: CDR1 SGHVS and CDR2 FQNEAQ. The CDR3 has 16 residues. The CDR3 reads CASSLARVRSTDTQYF. The CDR3 DNA sequence: TGTGCCAGCAGCTTAGCGCGAGTAAGAAGCACAGATACGCAGTATTTT.

This clonotype appeared a few times. The CDR3 spells CASSFGTGGDEQYF. In nucleotides, the CDR3 is TGCGCCAGCAGCTTCGGGACTGGAGGTGACGAGCAGTACTTC. The chain couples TRBV5-1 to TRBJ2-7, with D possibly matching TRBD2 (6 bases). The CDR3 extends over 14 amino acids. V gave up 2 bases and J gave up 5 bases, with 14 bases separating them. CDR1 SGHRS and CDR2 YFSETQ come from the germline V gene.

This clonotype was found a few times. The V call is TRBV2, the J call TRBJ1-4; no clear D gene. Germline assignment: CDR1 SNHLY and CDR2 FYNNEI. Trimming took 6 bases from V and 4 from J, leaving 12 bases between them. The CDR3 length is 14 residues. CDR3 DNA sequence: TGTGCCAGCAGAACCGGGCCGAATAATGAAAAACTGTTTTTT. It codes for CASRTGPNNEKLFF.

This clonotype has only a few counts. The V call is TRBV19, the J call TRBJ2-2; 9 nucleotides agree with TRBD2. The CDR3 sequence is 16 residues long. Germline V gene lookup returns CDR1 LNHDA and CDR2 SQIVND (reference sequence). V shed 4 bases, J shed 6 bases, and the junction held 9 bases outside the gene matches. The CDR3 sequence is CASSRRLAGSPGELFF. Written as DNA, the CDR3 is TGTGCCAGTAGTAGAAGGCTAGCGGGAAGCCCCGGGGAGCTGTTTTTT. The full variable domain, with the rest looked up from reference TRBV19 and TRBJ2-2, is DGGITQSPKYLFRKEGQNVTLSCEQNLNHDAMYWYRQDPGQGLRLIYYSQIVNDFQKGDIAEGYSVSREKKESFPLTVTSAQKNPTAFYLCASSRRLAGSPGELFFGEGSRLTVL.

This clonotype was found once. One base away lies a much larger clone, so this may be a sequencing read error. The chain combines TRBV10-3 with TRBJ1-1; D not resolved. Germline V lookup: CDR1 ENHRY, CDR2 SYGVKD. This CDR3 comprises 12 residues. The CDR3 spells CVISESSDEAFF. In DNA form, the CDR3 reads TGTGTCATCAGTGAGTCGAGCGATGAAGCTTTCTTT.

This clonotype was counted many times. The genes are TRBV6-1 and TRBJ1-1; D perhaps matches TRBD1 (6 bases). Trimming left V 2 bases short and J 4 bases short, with 11 bases between. Germline values: CDR1 MNHNS, CDR2 SASEGT. The CDR3 is 14 amino acids. In nucleotides, the CDR3 is TGTGCCAGCAGTGAAAACAGGGTGGCCACTGAAGCTTTCTTT. It specifies CASSENRVATEAFF.

The chain recombines TRBV28 with TRBJ2-5; 11 bases align to TRBD2. Germline lookup yields CDR1 MDHEN and CDR2 SYDVKM. V was clipped by 5 bases and J by 4 bases; unmatched bases: 9. CDR3 length: 16 residues. CDR3 sequence (DNA): TGTGCCAGCAGTCCTCCAAATGGACTAGCGGGAGAGACCCAGTACTTC. Encoded protein: CASSPPNGLAGETQYF. Complete variable domain (other parts from reference TRBV28 and TRBJ2-5): DVKVTQSSRYLVKRTGEKVFLECVQDMDHENMFWYRQDPGLGLRLIYFSYDVKMKEKGDIPEGYSVSREKKERFSLILESASTNQTSMYLCASSPPNGLAGETQYFGPGTRLLVL.

This clonotype was observed a handful of times. The J gene is TRBJ1-2, the V gene TRBV19, with D hard to call. Germline CDR1 and CDR2: LNHDA and SQIVND (reference sequence). The CDR3 is made up of 16 amino acids. Deletions cut 4 bases from V and 2 bases from J, with 17 bases between. The CDR3: CASSSSWSQGNYGYTF. CDR3 coding DNA: TGTGCCAGTAGTAGCTCCTGGTCCCAAGGGAACTATGGCTACACCTTC.

This chain uses TRBV20-1 with TRBJ2-2; 8 nucleotides align to TRBD2. This CDR3 region has 16 residues. Germline V CDR1 and CDR2: DFQATT, SNEGSKA (reference sequence). V was clipped by 3 bases and J by 1 base; unmatched bases: 7. This chain's CDR3 is CSASLAGSQNTGELFF. CDR3 nucleotides: TGCAGTGCTAGCTTAGCGGGGTCACAGAACACCGGGGAGCTGTTTTTT.

The V and J genes are TRBV7-6 and TRBJ2-5; D possibly corresponds to TRBD2 (5 bases). CDR1 is SGHVS and CDR2 is FNYEAQ in the germline V gene. V was trimmed by 1 base and J by 5 bases, leaving 11 bases between them. This CDR3 is built from 14 residues. The CDR3 nucleotides are TGTGCCAGCAGCTTAGGACTGTCGGGGGAGACCCAGTACTTC. This translates into CASSLGLSGETQYF. Looking up the rest from reference TRBV7-6 and TRBJ2-5 gives the full variable domain: GAGVSQSPRYKVTKRGQDVALRCDPISGHVSLYWYRQALGQGPEFLTYFNYEAQQDKSGLPNDRFSAERPEGSISTLTIQRTEQRDSAMYRCASSLGLSGETQYFGPGTRLLVL.

This chain uses TRBV19 with TRBJ1-5; the D is unclear. Trimming took off 9 bases at V and 5 bases at J, with 20 bases between the two ends. In germline, CDR1 is LNHDA, CDR2 SQIVND (reference sequence). The CDR3 is 15 amino acids. The CDR3 DNA reads TGTGCCAGCCCAATAGAGCCTCGGGTCGATCAGCCCCAGCATTTT. Translating it yields CASPIEPRVDQPQHF. Variable domain in full (rest from reference TRBV19 and TRBJ1-5): DGGITQSPKYLFRKEGQNVTLSCEQNLNHDAMYWYRQDPGQGLRLIYYSQIVNDFQKGDIAEGYSVSREKKESFPLTVTSAQKNPTAFYLCASPIEPRVDQPQHFGDGTRLSIL.

This clonotype has just a few counts. The V call is TRBV6-1, the J call TRBJ2-5; 10 bases map to TRBD2. CDR1 MNHNS and CDR2 SASEGT come from the germline V gene. V shed 0 bases, J shed 11 bases, and the junction held 15 bases outside the gene matches. There are 17 residues in the CDR3. The CDR3 nucleotides are TGTGCCAGCAGTGAAGCGACGGGCCCTGGACTAGCGGCGTTACAGTACTTC. This gives the protein CASSEATGPGLAALQYF.

At least ten counts were recorded for this clonotype. The chain employs TRBV11-1 and TRBJ2-7; D is unresolved. The V and J ends lost 5 bases and 0 bases respectively, with 8 bases between them. Germline V gives CDR1 SGHAT, CDR2 FQDESV (reference sequence). This CDR3 is 13 amino acids long. The CDR3 region has the DNA TGTGCCAGCAGCCCAGAGAACTCCTACGAGCAGTACTTC. Amino acid sequence: CASSPENSYEQYF.

In its sample, this clonotype was seen many times. V gene TRBV28 combines with J gene TRBJ2-7, with 13 bases aligning to TRBD2. Germline V gene sequence: CDR1 MDHEN, CDR2 SYDVKM. V dropped 3 bases and J dropped 7; count of bases not matched to a gene: 6. CDR3 length: 15 amino acids. The CDR3 region has the DNA TGTGCCAGCAGTTTCAAACTAGCGGGAGGGTGGGAGCAGTACTTC. Translating gives CASSFKLAGGWEQYF.

This chain connects TRBV20-1 to TRBJ2-1; tentatively, D is TRBD1 or TRBD2 (5 bases each). This CDR3 region has 13 residues. Germline V CDR1 and CDR2: DFQATT, SNEGSKA (reference sequence). Trimming removed 3 bases at V and 3 bases at J, with 9 bases between. The CDR3 here is CSASGDLYNEQFF. Written as DNA, the CDR3 is TGCAGTGCTAGCGGGGACCTCTACAATGAGCAGTTCTTC.

The chain has TRBV12-3 or TRBV12-4 and TRBJ2-7; 7 nucleotides align to TRBD2. The CDR3 is 14 amino acids. J was trimmed by 5 bases and V by 6 bases; bases with no gene match: 10. DNA for the CDR3: TGTGCCAGCAGCAGAACTAGCGTGAATAACGAGCAGTACTTC. Translation: CASSRTSVNNEQYF.

V is TRBV28 and J is TRBJ2-2, with D possibly TRBD2 on 6 matching bases. Germline V gene data show CDR1 as MDHEN and CDR2 as SYDVKM. The CDR3 is 15 amino acids. With 7 bases removed from V and 1 base from J, the gap between germline ends came to 13 bases. CDR3 coding DNA: TGTGCCAGCATGTCGTTAGCGGTGAACACCGGGGAGCTGTTTTTT. Translation gives CASMSLAVNTGELFF.

The rearrangement joins TRBV5-1 to TRBJ2-7; 7 nucleotides line up with TRBD1. V was clipped by 5 bases and J by 1 base; unmatched bases: 9. Germline CDR1 reads SGHRS; CDR2 reads YFSETQ. This CDR3 is built from 15 residues. The CDR3 sequence: CASRWDSKVSYEQYF. In DNA form, the CDR3 reads TGCGCCAGCAGATGGGACAGCAAGGTATCCTACGAGCAGTACTTC. The full variable domain, its missing parts supplied by reference TRBV5-1 and TRBJ2-7, is KAGVTQTPRYLIKTRGQQVTLSCSPISGHRSVSWYQQTPGQGLQFLFEYFSETQRNKGNFPGRFSGRQFSNSRSEMNVSTLELGDSALYLCASRWDSKVSYEQYFGPGTRLTVT.

The rearrangement links TRBV27 to TRBJ2-7, with 8 bases aligning to TRBD2. Germline values: CDR1 MNHEY, CDR2 SMNVEV (reference sequence). This CDR3 is built from 16 residues. The V segment lost 1 base and the J segment 4 bases; nucleotides outside the gene matches: 9. CDR3 coding DNA: TGTGCCAGCAGTTTATGGTCGTCTAGCGGGTATTACGAGCAGTACTTC. It is translated as CASSLWSSSGYYEQYF.

This clonotype occurred many times. The rearrangement joins TRBV20-1 to TRBJ2-7; no firm D call. There are 13 residues in the CDR3. Germline V gene data show CDR1 as DFQATT and CDR2 as SNEGSKA (reference sequence). Deletions cut 5 bases from V and 2 bases from J, with 13 bases between. The CDR3 DNA reads TGCAGTGCTCGAACATGGGAAGCCTACGAGCAGTACTTC. Translating it yields CSARTWEAYEQYF.

This clonotype was detected only a few times. The rearrangement links TRBV7-9 to TRBJ1-6, with D possibly matching TRBD1 (6 bases). CDR1 and CDR2 (germline): SEHNR, FQNEAQ (reference sequence). This CDR3 is built from 14 residues. Trimming pared 5 bases from V and 7 bases from J, leaving 12 bases between. In DNA, the CDR3 is TGTGCCAGCAGCGCAGGGGACCGAAATTCACCCCTCCACTTT. It specifies CASSAGDRNSPLHF.

This clonotype was seen a few times. The chain has TRBV10-3 and TRBJ2-5; 10 bases map to TRBD1. The V and J ends lost 5 bases and 5 bases, in that order; junction bases with no gene match: 2. The CDR3 runs to 13 residues. Looked up from germline, CDR1 is ENHRY and CDR2 is SYGVKD. This CDR3 is CAISPTGGETQYF. The CDR3 DNA reads TGTGCCATCAGTCCGACAGGGGGCGAGACCCAGTACTTC.

The chain couples TRBV18 to TRBJ2-7; D possibly corresponds to TRBD1 (5 bases). Germline CDR1 reads KGHSH; CDR2 reads LQKENI. The CDR3 extends over 17 amino acids. V was pared by 0 bases and J by 0 bases, with 15 bases between. The CDR3 nucleotides are TGTGCCAGCTCACCACCTCATCCAGGGAAGAGCTCCTACGAGCAGTACTTC. Amino acids: CASSPPHPGKSSYEQYF.

The J gene is TRBJ1-5, the V gene TRBV9, with TRBD1 as a possible D gene (6 bases). This CDR3 has 14 residues. The V end lost 4 bases, the J end lost 3 bases, and 11 bases lay between the germline ends. Germline CDR1 reads SGDLS; CDR2 reads YYNGEE. The CDR3 protein is CASSPSGANQPQHF. The CDR3, as DNA: TGTGCCAGCAGCCCCTCGGGGGCCAATCAGCCCCAGCATTTT.

The rearrangement links TRBV30 to TRBJ1-5, with 9 bases that match TRBD1. This CDR3 spans 14 amino acids. Losses at the gene ends were 1 base for V and 5 bases for J; bases not matched to a gene: 3. CDR1 and CDR2 from the germline V gene are GTSNPN and SVGIG (reference sequence). The CDR3 region has the DNA TGTGCCTGGAGTGAAGGACAGGGGCATCAGCCCCAGCATTTT. This translates into CAWSEGQGHQPQHF.

This clonotype was recorded many times. This chain uses TRBV12-3 or TRBV12-4 with TRBJ1-2; tentative D call: TRBD1 (5 bases). V lost 6 bases and J 5 bases, leaving 13 bases between the germline ends. The CDR3 is made up of 13 amino acids. CDR3 amino acids: CASSPGNAYGYTF. The DNA of the CDR3 is TGTGCCAGCAGCCCAGGGAATGCGTATGGCTACACCTTC.

V gene TRBV4-3 combines with J gene TRBJ2-5, with a possible D match to TRBD2 (5 bases). The CDR3 has 15 residues. The V end was cut by 5 bases, the J end by 1 base, with 14 bases between. From germline, CDR1 is LGHNA and CDR2 YSLEER. The CDR3 DNA sequence: TGCGCCAGCAGCAGCGGCGGACCATTCCAAGAGACCCAGTACTTC. It codes for CASSSGGPFQETQYF.